This T cell receptor (beta chain) is drawn from a study of cytomegalovirus exposure and HLA in healthy donors (dated by TCRdb to about 2017). The study in broad terms: An earlier analysis of approximately 550 of the donors reported 276 Gb of sequence data and 100 million to 140 million unique TCR beta sequences from 150 million to 200 million T cells. Approximately 310 gigabases of sequencing data and approximately 80 million unique TCR sequences were included in an early release covering under 650 HLA-typed donors. Of the roughly 400 genotyped donors, approximately 80% fell in the genetic ancestry cluster associated with self-reported Caucasian donors. The study aimed to test whether cataloging public T cell receptors could reveal signatures of past pathogen exposure. Using immunosequencing, the study profiled T cell repertoires from 500 to 800 subjects and related those repertoires to cytomegalovirus serostatus. A separate validation cohort of more than 100 different subjects was used in addition to the approximately 700-subject first cohort. To predict cytomegalovirus infection status, the study combined high-throughput TCR immunosequencing, statistical association of individual TCRs with disease status, and machine learning. In a later analysis, previously published TCR beta repertoires from 666 donors were re-analyzed and high-resolution HLA genotyping was added so that TCR occurrence patterns could be studied. Rather than drawing on any new phenotypic data, the later analysis identified candidate immune exposures from TCR beta sequences and the way those sequences occurred across donors. An earlier analysis of around 580 of the donors used high-throughput TCR beta sequencing to judge whether each TCR beta V gene segment behaved as functional or pseudogenic. Donor age, sex, ethnicity and CMV serostatus were compiled together with the repertoire data. In a later genetic analysis, genome-wide SNP genotypes for about 65% of the 666 donors were used, and that subset was treated as a discovery cohort. Every repertoire in the discovery cohort had been generated on one and the same sequencing platform. Class I and class II HLA loci were covered by the typing at four-digit resolution. The number of donors typed differed by locus, with roughly 620-630 for A, B, C, DRB1 and DQB1, roughly 520 for DQA1, 600 to 610 for DPA1, and over 400 for DPB1. About five DR-DQ haplotypes were treated as single units for association and clustering because of strong linkage in the cohort. On average, 235,054 unique TCR beta nucleotide sequences were sequenced per donor among a few hundred genotyped donors of the cohort, with roughly 20% of those sequences being non-productive.

In this sample, this clone turned up a few times. Its antigen specificity is not known. No per-base quality is available; no much larger clone lies one base away. The cohort was made up of 666 healthy bone marrow donors. At the time of sampling, all cohort members were nominally healthy, though unrecorded immune exposures were likely present. The donor was CMV seropositive and belonged to the group of 250 to 350 seropositive cohort members. Each donor provided a peripheral blood sample, and peripheral blood mononuclear cells were used for TCR beta sequencing. The Qiagen DNeasy Blood Extraction Kit was used to extract genomic DNA from the blood cell samples. The research as a whole found: A further reported finding was that TCR beta sequences accurately predicted the HLA-A and HLA-B alleles for most subjects in the first cohort. Cytomegalovirus status was reported to be diagnosed by the classifier with high specificity and sensitivity in both the original and validation cohorts. The sequencing pipeline was judged likely to have produced a cluster of highly shared sequence variants as a technical artifact. Strong co-occurrence of HLA alleles, especially DR and DQ, made assigning TCR associations to individual alleles difficult. Correlated functional status among segregating V segments might be attributable to linkage disequilibrium, but an unknown experimental factor could not be ruled out. Presence/absence analyses assumed roughly uniform sequencing depth across donors, an assumption that may not hold. At a false discovery rate of 0.05, a later analysis linked roughly 17,000 TCR beta sequences to specific HLA alleles. Because counts were too low, some 16 rarely observed V segments, including chromosome 9 orphons, were excluded from the earlier analysis of 587 of the donors. This cohort had only TCR beta chains sequenced, and the lack of alpha or paired-chain data limited which features could be detected. In an earlier analysis of more than 500 of the donors, most TCR beta V segments appeared in productive rearrangements about 87% or about 30% of the time, broadly matching IMGT annotations. Because some donors lacked HLA typing at each locus, the association tests relied only on the typed subset. In vitro tests confirmed that a few of the cytomegalovirus-associated TCR beta chains recognize cytomegalovirus antigens. According to a later genetic analysis, donors in an Asian-associated ancestry cluster had fewer N-insertions in productive TCRs than the approximately 690-donor mean. In the study, approximately 160 TCR beta chains were listed as associated with cytomegalovirus. Compared with equally common non-associated chains, HLA-associated TCR beta chains in a later analysis were more clonally expanded and had lower generation probabilities. V-gene and J-gene trimming of TCR beta chains was associated with a missense DCLRE1C variant in a later genetic analysis, and the association was replicated in an independent cohort. According to a later analysis, most CMV-associated TCR beta chains appeared to be HLA-restricted, and the HLA associations seemed to be driven largely by CMV exposure. According to a later analysis, parvovirus B19, influenza, CMV and Epstein-Barr virus appeared linked to several top co-occurrence clusters. Across donors, most TCR sequences were observed very rarely, whereas some public TCRs were present in many individuals. In a later analysis, TCR association rates were found to vary across HLA loci, with the most associated TCRs seen for DRB1 alleles and the fewest for HLA-C alleles. The authors suggested that the approach could potentially be extended to other disease states and immunological phenotypes. For the cohort, immune exposure information was limited to CMV serostatus.

Library creation used the immunoSEQ multiplex PCR assay. The multiplex PCR relied on a mix of 60 forward primers for TCR Vbeta segments and 13 reverse primers for TCR Jbeta segments. The CDR3 region of rearranged TCR beta genes was amplified from genomic DNA with a multiplex PCR assay. On the Illumina HiSeq System, the amplified TCR beta libraries were sequenced as 87-base-pair reads. As for how the authors treated the data: A later analysis counted about 76 million unique TCR beta chains across the 666 repertoires, and some 11 million of these chains were shared by at least two donors. Raw reads were error-corrected and collapsed into unique sequences with a nearest-neighbor algorithm that merged closely related sequences to remove PCR and sequencing errors. Alignment of CDR3 sequences to IMGT reference sequences was used to assign V, D and J gene segments. For a sequence to be retained, a match of at least six nucleotides was required to both a V gene segment and a J gene segment. Rearrangements were classified as productive when the CDR3 lacked stop codons and remained in frame with V and J, and all other rearrangements were classified as non-productive. CDR3 was defined by IMGT convention, running from the second conserved V-encoded cysteine to the conserved J-encoded phenylalanine. In an earlier analysis of 587 of the donors, sequences lacking an unambiguous match to a single V gene segment were excluded. In an earlier analysis of several hundred of the donors, V segments were called functional above 56.7% productive rearrangements and were called segregating when the between-donor standard deviation exceeded 5%. A statistical classification framework was built for diagnosing cytomegalovirus status from the catalog of TCR beta chain sequences. In a later analysis, V and J genes were assigned by comparing TCR nucleotide sequences against IMGT/GENE-DB human TR gene sequences. A later analysis assigned CDR3 sequences and most-parsimonious VDJ recombination scenarios with the TCRdist pipeline. In a later analysis, every TCR beta chain was defined by the combination of its CDR3 amino acid sequence and its V-gene family, and reads without a unique V-gene family were dropped. As a way to deal with suspected cross-contamination and a sequencing artifact, a later analysis dropped 450 to 600 nucleotide sequences that were highly shared and had low generation probability. For each public chain, a later analysis derived a clonal expansion index from normalized ranks of inferred template counts within each repertoire. A later analysis computed generation probabilities with a VDJ recombination model fitted to out-of-frame rearrangements, and checked the results against IGoR. A later analysis scored TCR-TCR, TCR-HLA and TCR-CMV co-occurrence with hypergeometric tests, applying a repertoire-size bias correction to TCR pairs. A later analysis estimated false discovery rates by permuting HLA or CMV assignments 20 times. In a later analysis, co-occurring TCRs were grouped using DBSCAN, and TCRdist sequence similarity was added for clustering within HLA-allele-positive subsets. For co-occurrence clustering, repertoires with fewer than 30,000 or more than 120,000 public chains were excluded, along with roughly five repertoires with anomalous nucleotide sharing. TCRdb mirrors the immuneACCESS table, restricted to in-frame sequences. Some clones are absent from its copies; in checked studies, under half trace to an unresolved V gene, and the reason for the others is unknown. That table gives V, J and clone size, and the DNA gave D and trimming. The sample table shows around 180,000 clones, and about 83% are seen once. Around 4.9% of the sample is taken by the ten largest.

Sequencing was carried out using PBMCs. This TCR came from a girl between 10 and 17 years old in good health and CMV-seropositive.

The CDR3 reads as follows: CASSVAGPEKLFF. The nucleotide sequence reads TGTGCCAGCAGCGTAGCAGGGCCTGAAAAACTGTTTTTT. Recombination joined TRBV9 with TRBJ1-4; the best D guess is TRBD1, with 5 bases matching. V gives up 0 bases and J gives up 7 bases, and the segment between their germline ends measures 7 bases. From the germline V gene, CDR1 is SGDLS and CDR2 is YYNGEE. Counted from cysteine to phenylalanine, this CDR3 has 13 amino acids. Only the CDR3 portion is preserved as DNA: 39 bases, with reading frame beginning at the first base.